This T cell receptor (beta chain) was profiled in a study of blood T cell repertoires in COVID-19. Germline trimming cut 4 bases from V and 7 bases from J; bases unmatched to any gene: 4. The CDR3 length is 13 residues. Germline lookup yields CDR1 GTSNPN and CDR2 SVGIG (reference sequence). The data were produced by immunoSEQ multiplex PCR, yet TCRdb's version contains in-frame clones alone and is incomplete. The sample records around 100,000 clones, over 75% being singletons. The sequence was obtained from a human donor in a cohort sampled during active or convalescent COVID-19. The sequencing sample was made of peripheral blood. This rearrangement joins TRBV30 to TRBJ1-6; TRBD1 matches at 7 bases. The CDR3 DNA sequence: TGTGCCTGGACTATACAGGGGAATTCACCCCTCCACTTT. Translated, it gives CAWTIQGNSPLHF. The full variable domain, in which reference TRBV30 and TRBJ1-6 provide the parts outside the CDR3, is SQTIHQWPATLVQPVGSPLSLECTVEGTSNPNLYWYRQAAGRGLQLLFYSVGIGQISSEVPQNLSASRPQDRQFILSSKKLLLSDSGFYLCAWTIQGNSPLHFGNGTRLTVT.